This T cell receptor beta chain was identified during a study of vaccination effects on CD4 cells after COVID-19. Findings and caveats of the study: Clones of infection and vaccine origin contracted markedly late after vaccination. A shortage of convalescent patients and an absence of early post-infection timepoints characterized the study.

This CDR3 contains 14 residues. V lost 5 bases, J lost 0 bases, and 1 base stayed unmatched. Germline values: CDR1 MNHNY, CDR2 SVGAGI (reference sequence). An approximately ten-day culture period preceded the isolation of CD4+ T cells. Assay: immunoSEQ multiplex PCR; the TCRdb copy retains only in-frame clones and omits some. This table holds 25,000 to 30,000 clones, about 60% found once. This clone is judged medium-sized (0.01 to 0.1%). Antigen unknown. The rearrangement uses TRBV6-6 and TRBJ1-2; TRBD1 matches 9 bases. The input for sequencing was CD4+ T cells from PBMCs cultured without peptide, taken before COVID-19 vaccination. This receptor was obtained from a human donor who received a COVID-19 vaccine. CDR3 region: CASSDRGANYGYTF. CDR3 coding DNA: TGTGCCAGCAGTGACAGGGGGGCTAACTATGGCTACACCTTC.